These 28 T cell receptor beta chains were sequenced from one sample in a study of T cell responses to AZD1222 COVID-19 vaccine. Clones were sequenced by immunoSEQ multiplex PCR, and TCRdb holds only the in-frame ones, with some missing. The sample lists 78,000 or so clones, about 91% occurring once. Here the sequenced sample was peripheral blood, taken on day 0 of AZD1222 vaccination. The origin of the receptors is an adult in good health.

The chain links TRBV9 to TRBJ2-1, with TRBD1 matching over 9 bases. J was trimmed by 5 bases and V by 4 bases; bases with no gene match: 7. Germline CDR1 is SGDLS and CDR2 is YYNGEE. The CDR3 length is 15 residues. CDR3 region: CASSPPGQGDNEQFF. CDR3 nucleotide sequence: TGTGCCAGCAGCCCCCCGGGACAGGGCGACAATGAGCAGTTCTTC. The full variable domain, rest sourced from reference TRBV9 and TRBJ2-1, is DSGVTQTPKHLITATGQRVTLRCSPRSGDLSVYWYQQSLDQGLQFLIQYYNGEERAKGNILERFSAQQFPDLHSELNLSSLELGDSALYFCASSPPGQGDNEQFFGPGTRLTVL.

This clone was picked up one time. V usage is TRBV12-2 and J usage is TRBJ1-2; TRBD1 reflects the table's D call only, with no check against the DNA. TRBV12-2 is listed as a pseudogene. The CDR3 sequence is 16 residues long. The CDR3 sequence is CASRHAQQGSNYGYTF. DNA of the CDR3: TGTGCAAGTCGCCATGCCCAACAGGGGTCTAACTATGGCTACACCTTC.

V usage is TRBV2 and J usage is TRBJ1-2; a possible D gene is TRBD1 (5 bases). Trimming stripped 7 bases from V and 1 base from J, with 10 bases between. This CDR3 spans 13 amino acids. Germline CDR1 SNHLY, CDR2 FYNNEI. The CDR3 coding sequence is TGTGCCAGCACAGACAGCTATAACTATGGCTACACCTTC. This gives the protein CASTDSYNYGYTF.

This clone was seen a few times. Within the sample, other DNA sequences also encode this same CDR3. The chain combines TRBV11-2 with TRBJ2-2; 8 nucleotides align to TRBD2. Germline V gene sequence: CDR1 SGHAT, CDR2 FQNNGV. This CDR3 region has 15 residues. V lost 3 bases and J lost 0; bases outside the gene matches: 0. The CDR3, as DNA: TGTGCCAGCAGCTTCGGGGGGGCGAACACCGGGGAGCTGTTTTTT. It encodes CASSFGGANTGELFF.

The chain joins TRBV19 to TRBJ2-4; TRBD1 agrees at 7 bases. The CDR3 sequence is 15 residues long. V trimming: 8 bases; J trimming: 0 bases; junction bases outside the gene matches: 7. Germline V lookup: CDR1 LNHDA, CDR2 SQIVND (reference sequence). The CDR3 DNA reads as TGTGCCAGTTCGGACAGGTTATTAGCCAAAAACATTCAGTACTTC. This translates into CASSDRLLAKNIQYF.

This chain connects TRBV30 to TRBJ1-3, with D possibly TRBD1 on 5 matching bases. Deletions cut 5 bases from V and 0 bases from J, with 11 bases between. The CDR3 spans 14 residues. Germline lookup yields CDR1 GTSNPN and CDR2 SVGIG (reference sequence). In DNA, the CDR3 is TGTGCCTGGCAAAGAGACAGCTCTGGAAACACCATATATTTT. Encoded protein: CAWQRDSSGNTIYF.

This clone was observed a handful of times. The V gene is TRBV7-2, the J gene TRBJ1-1; D gene unclear. CDR1 is SGHTA, CDR2 FQGNSA, per germline. The CDR3 is 13 amino acids. Deletions cut 8 bases from V and 0 bases from J, with 10 bases between. CDR3 sequence: CASGSGVNTEAFF. CDR3 DNA: TGTGCCAGCGGGAGTGGGGTGAACACTGAAGCTTTCTTT.

This sequence joins TRBV5-1 and TRBJ2-3; 8 nucleotides line up with TRBD2. The V gene end was trimmed by 7 bases and the J gene end by 0 bases; junction bases not matched to a gene: 1. The CDR3 loop spans 13 amino acids. From germline, CDR1 is SGHRS and CDR2 YFSETQ. The CDR3 here is CASASGSTDTQYF. DNA of the CDR3: TGCGCCAGCGCTAGCGGGAGCACAGATACGCAGTATTTT. The complete variable domain, with remaining parts taken from reference TRBV5-1 and TRBJ2-3, reads KAGVTQTPRYLIKTRGQQVTLSCSPISGHRSVSWYQQTPGQGLQFLFEYFSETQRNKGNFPGRFSGRQFSNSRSEMNVSTLELGDSALYLCASASGSTDTQYFGPGTRLTVL.

The chain combines TRBV10-3 with TRBJ1-2, with TRBD1 matching over 7 bases. The CDR3 is made up of 16 amino acids. Germline CDR1 ENHRY, CDR2 SYGVKD. V lost 4 bases and J lost 0; bases outside the gene matches: 8. In DNA, the CDR3 is TGTGCCATCAGTGTAATGGACAGGCCAACTAACTATGGCTACACCTTC. This gives the protein CAISVMDRPTNYGYTF.

This clone was counted once. The V call is TRBV28, the J call TRBJ2-1; 7 positions agree with TRBD1. Unmatched junction bases numbered 8, after V lost 5 bases and J lost 4 bases. In germline, CDR1 is MDHEN, CDR2 SYDVKM. The CDR3 runs to 15 residues. The CDR3 loop is CASSGGQIPYNEQFF. The CDR3 region has the DNA TGTGCCAGCAGTGGGGGACAGATCCCTTACAATGAGCAGTTCTTC.

The chain is built from TRBV7-2 and TRBJ2-1, with D possibly matching TRBD2 (6 bases). This CDR3 has 15 amino acids. Between the trimmed V and J ends, which lost 10 bases and 0 bases, there was a span of 16 bases. CDR1 and CDR2 (germline): SGHTA, FQGNSA. The CDR3 nucleotides read TGTGCCACAGCGAGCGGGCTTAGCTCCTACAATGAGCAGTTCTTC. Its translation is CATASGLSSYNEQFF.

The chain has TRBV28 and TRBJ1-4; D may be TRBD1 (6 bases). The CDR3 runs 15 residues. Trimming pared 7 bases from V and 8 bases from J, leaving 20 bases between. CDR1 is MDHEN and CDR2 is SYDVKM in the germline V gene. CDR3 in amino acids: CASTTGVGAKEKLFF. The CDR3 coding sequence is TGTGCCAGCACGACGGGGGTGGGGGCGAAGGAAAAACTGTTTTTT.

This chain joins TRBV4-3 and TRBJ2-1; possibly TRBD2 for D (6 bases). With 4 bases removed from V and 0 bases from J, the gap between germline ends came to 13 bases. The length of the CDR3 is 16 residues. Germline V gene sequence: CDR1 LGHNA, CDR2 YSLEER. Written as DNA, the CDR3 is TGCGCCAGCAGCCCGCTGGGGGGAGTCTCCTACAATGAGCAGTTCTTC. It specifies CASSPLGGVSYNEQFF.

This chain links TRBV19 with TRBJ2-3; the match to TRBD2 covers 13 bases. V was pared by 6 bases and J by 3 bases, with 6 bases of the junction left unmatched. The CDR3 has 16 amino acids. Germline CDR1 and CDR2: LNHDA and SQIVND (reference sequence). CDR3 loop: CASSHGTSGNTDTQYF. The CDR3 DNA reads as TGTGCCAGTAGCCACGGGACTAGCGGGAATACAGATACGCAGTATTTT.

The J gene is TRBJ1-5, the V gene TRBV16; D unresolved. The germline V gene has CDR1 KGHSY and CDR2 FQNENV. This CDR3 has 13 residues. With 1 base removed from V and 6 bases from J, the gap between germline ends came to 7 bases. The CDR3 DNA follows: TGTGCCAGCAGCCAATTGGAGGGTCAGCCCCAGCATTTT. Protein product: CASSQLEGQPQHF. Variable domain in full (rest from reference TRBV16 and TRBJ1-5): GEEVAQTPKHLVRGEGQKAKLYCAPIKGHSYVFWYQQVLKNEFKFLISFQNENVFDETGMPKERFSAKCLPNSPCSLEIQATKLEDSAVYFCASSQLEGQPQHFGDGTRLSIL.

J is TRBJ1-2 and V is TRBV5-6; D may be TRBD1 (5 bases). From germline, CDR1 is SGHDT and CDR2 YYEEEE. The CDR3 is 13 amino acids. V dropped 0 bases and J dropped 4 bases, with 7 bases sitting between them. The CDR3 DNA reads as TGTGCCAGCAGCTTGGGACAGCTCTATGGCTACACCTTC. This sequence encodes CASSLGQLYGYTF.

V is TRBV19 and J is TRBJ1-6; tentatively, D is TRBD1 (5 bases). Germline V CDR1 and CDR2: LNHDA, SQIVND (reference sequence). This CDR3 region has 14 residues. The ends were cut back, 10 bases at V and 2 bases at J, with 12 bases in the middle. CDR3 in DNA: TGTGCCACCAAAGGGGTGCCCTATAATTCACCCCTCCACTTT. Protein product: CATKGVPYNSPLHF.

The J gene is TRBJ1-2, the V gene TRBV19; D is unclear. From germline, CDR1 is LNHDA and CDR2 SQIVND (reference sequence). Trimming removed 5 bases at V and 7 bases at J, with 8 bases between. The CDR3 is 11 amino acids. The CDR3 spells CASSEATGYTF. CDR3 DNA sequence: TGTGCCAGTAGTGAGGCTACTGGCTACACCTTC.

The chain uses TRBV11-3 and TRBJ2-1; D not resolved. Per the germline V gene, CDR1 is SGHNT and CDR2 is YENEEA. The V end was cut by 2 bases, the J end by 7 bases, with 12 bases between. The CDR3 is made up of 14 amino acids. The CDR3 DNA follows: TGTGCCAGCAGCTTAACAAGAGTCCATAATGAGCAGTTCTTC. Protein sequence: CASSLTRVHNEQFF.

The chain couples TRBV3-1 (or the pseudogene TRBV3-2) to TRBJ1-5, with TRBD1 matching 7 bases. CDR1 is LGHDT and CDR2 is YNNKEL in the germline V gene (reference sequence). This CDR3 region has 15 residues. V shed 2 bases and J 3 bases; nucleotides not matched to a gene: 4. Written as DNA, the CDR3 is TGTGCCAGCAGCCAATCAGGGGGTTTCAATCAGCCCCAGCATTTT. Its translation: CASSQSGGFNQPQHF.

J is TRBJ1-2 and V is TRBV24-1; TRBD1 might be the D (5 bases). This CDR3 contains 15 residues. V was clipped by 4 bases and J by 2 bases, with 13 bases between them. Germline assignment: CDR1 KGHDR and CDR2 SFDVKD. Here the CDR3 DNA reads TGTGCCACCAGTGAGCTACCGGGGCCCAACTATGGCTACACCTTC. This encodes CATSELPGPNYGYTF.

The rearrangement joins TRBV12-3 or TRBV12-4 to TRBJ1-1; D is uncertain. The CDR3 runs 10 residues. V was cut by 8 bases and J by 7 bases, with 8 bases left in between. The CDR3 sequence is CASGGNEAFF. CDR3 sequence (DNA): TGTGCCAGCGGTGGAAATGAAGCTTTCTTT.

J is TRBJ1-5 and V is TRBV19; 8 nucleotides line up with TRBD1. This CDR3 has 16 amino acids. Germline V gives CDR1 LNHDA, CDR2 SQIVND (reference sequence). Trimming at V came to 5 bases and at J to 3 bases, leaving 9 bases not matched to a gene. The CDR3 sequence: CASSSIPGGPNQPQHF. CDR3 coding DNA: TGTGCCAGTAGTTCCATTCCAGGGGGCCCCAATCAGCCCCAGCATTTT.

The V gene is TRBV3-1 (or the pseudogene TRBV3-2), the J gene TRBJ2-7; possibly TRBD2 for D (6 bases). V lost 0 bases and J 6 bases, leaving 12 bases between the germline ends. Germline V gene lookup returns CDR1 LGHDT and CDR2 YNNKEL (reference sequence). The CDR3 is 14 amino acids. The CDR3 sequence is CASSQDLAETEQYF. In DNA form, the CDR3 reads TGTGCCAGCAGCCAAGATTTAGCGGAGACCGAGCAGTACTTC.

The chain joins TRBV5-1 to TRBJ1-6, with D unresolved. V lost 4 bases and J 8 bases, leaving 22 bases between the germline ends. Germline CDR1 reads SGHRS; CDR2 reads YFSETQ. The CDR3 covers 17 residues. The CDR3 spells CASSPEARDPSDSPLHF. The CDR3 DNA is TGCGCCAGCAGCCCCGAAGCACGGGATCCAAGTGATTCACCCCTCCACTTT.

The rearrangement uses TRBV7-3 and TRBJ2-7, with unresolved D. The germline CDR1 and CDR2 sequences are SGHTA and FQGTGA. Trimming cost V 4 bases and J 0 bases, with 4 bases left between them. The length of the CDR3 is 12 residues. This CDR3 reads CASSYPSYEQYF. CDR3 in DNA: TGTGCCAGCAGCTACCCCTCCTACGAGCAGTACTTC.

This clone was observed once. This sequence joins TRBV28 and TRBJ1-5, with D uncertain. This CDR3 has 15 residues. V was trimmed by 3 bases and J by 7 bases, leaving 16 bases between them. Germline V lookup: CDR1 MDHEN, CDR2 SYDVKM. CDR3 protein: CASSFPARARQPQHF. The CDR3 DNA reads as TGTGCCAGCAGTTTCCCTGCCCGGGCCAGACAGCCCCAGCATTTT. The whole variable domain, remainder taken from reference TRBV28 and TRBJ1-5, is DVKVTQSSRYLVKRTGEKVFLECVQDMDHENMFWYRQDPGLGLRLIYFSYDVKMKEKGDIPEGYSVSREKKERFSLILESASTNQTSMYLCASSFPARARQPQHFGDGTRLSIL.

V usage is TRBV10-2 and J usage is TRBJ2-2; TRBD2 matches at 10 bases. The germline V gene has CDR1 WSHSY and CDR2 SAAADI. Losses at the gene ends were 6 bases for V and 4 bases for J; bases not matched to a gene: 5. The CDR3 consists of 15 residues. The chain's CDR3 is CASRASGSPTGELFF. Here the CDR3 DNA reads TGCGCCAGCAGGGCTAGCGGGAGTCCCACCGGGGAGCTGTTTTTT.